This T cell receptor beta chain was found in a study of regulatory T cells in long-lasting Graves disease. At the level of the study: Those Graves' patients who were newly diagnosed had been on antithyroid drugs under 3 months. Study conclusions and caveats: Repertoires from persistent disease leaned toward TRBV28, TRBJ1-2 and TRBJ2-5. Persistent patients had more shared public clonotypes (fewer than 3,000) than new patients (about 970). TCR diversity was lower in persistent than newly diagnosed Graves' disease.

The ends lost 4 bases at V and 7 bases at J; junction bases unmatched: 10. CDR1 is SNHLY, CDR2 FYNNEI, per germline. CDR3 length equals 16 residues. Building of the TCR beta libraries involved iRepertoire HTBI primers and Arm-PCR of CDR3 regions. TCRdb passed the multiplex PCR reads through MiXCR, listing each CDR3 protein once. Of some 230,000 distinct CDR3 sequences in the sample, around 16% were seen once. Time point indicated: newly diagnosed GD, antithyroid drugs for less than 3 months. Extracted RNA from PBMCs served as the source of the TCR library. With respect to this clonotype: Its antigen is currently unknown. A far larger clone differs by one base, so this is likely a read error.

Here the sequenced sample was peripheral blood mononuclear cells (PBMCs), taken at new diagnosis, from a patient treated with antithyroid drugs. The sequence was obtained from a female donor with Graves disease. J is TRBJ2-1 and V is TRBV2; TRBD1 matches 10 bases. Here the CDR3 reads CASSARQGARGNEQFF. The CDR3, as DNA: TGTGCCAGCAGTGCGCGACAGGGGGCGCGGGGAAATGAGCAGTTCTTC.